This TCR beta chain was captured by sequencing in a study of OX40 agonist ivuxolimab in advanced cancers. Across the study: An anti-OX40 (CD134) antibody with agonistic activity, ivuxolimab, was administered to patients.

Sequenced by immunoSEQ multiplex PCR; TCRdb stores in-frame clones only, minus some. The sample yields more than 95,000 clones, approximately 93% seen once. Trimming left V 0 bases short and J 0 bases short, with 12 bases between. In germline, CDR1 is SGDLS, CDR2 YYNGEE. This CDR3 contains 17 residues. This material consisted of CD4+ or CD8+ T cells sorted from blood, taken in a trial of the OX40 agonist ivuxolimab. The sequence came from an adult with an advanced solid tumor such as melanoma, head and neck, liver or kidney cancer. V is TRBV9 and J is TRBJ1-4; TRBD1 is a possible D gene (5 bases). The CDR3, as DNA: TGTGCCAGCAGCGTAGAGGGGCCGGCTGCAACTAATGAAAAACTGTTTTTT. This sequence encodes CASSVEGPAATNEKLFF.